The 21 T cell receptor beta chains reported below all come from one sample, sequenced in a study of shared clonotypes between healthy human individuals. Libraries were prepared by immunoSEQ multiplex PCR; TCRdb keeps only in-frame clonotypes and omits some of them. The sample shows some 2,500,000 clones, about nine tenths of them seen only once. The sequenced material came from naive CD4+ T cells from PBMCs. The subset is: CD45RA+ positively selected. These receptors all stem from a man younger than 35 in good health. Some clones in this sample may be carry-over from other donors' samples.

The V call is TRBV9, the J call TRBJ2-2; a possible D gene is TRBD1 (5 bases). Deletions cut 1 base from V and 5 bases from J, with 9 bases between. Germline CDR1 is SGDLS and CDR2 is YYNGEE. This CDR3 has 14 amino acids. CDR3 bases: TGTGCCAGCAGCGTAACCCCAGGGACCGGGGAGCTGTTTTTT. It is translated as CASSVTPGTGELFF.

V usage is TRBV7-2 and J usage is TRBJ2-1; D unresolved. Looked up from germline, CDR1 is SGHTA and CDR2 is FQGNSA. Trimming shortened V by 0 bases and J by 3 bases, and 6 bases separated the two germline ends. The CDR3 loop spans 14 amino acids. CDR3 DNA sequence: TGTGCCAGCAGCTTAGCCCCGGGCTACAATGAGCAGTTCTTC. Its translation is CASSLAPGYNEQFF.

V and J are TRBV19 and TRBJ2-5; weak D call: TRBD2 (5 bases). The CDR3 is made up of 13 amino acids. V was shortened by 6 bases and J by 3 bases, with 11 bases between the two germline ends. The V gene's germline CDR1 is LNHDA and CDR2 SQIVND (reference sequence). The CDR3 sequence is CASRGLGKETQYF. The CDR3 nucleotides are TGTGCCAGTAGAGGACTGGGGAAAGAGACCCAGTACTTC.

The chain recombines TRBV27 with TRBJ1-3; 9 positions agree with TRBD1. The germline CDR1 and CDR2 sequences are MNHEY and SMNVEV (reference sequence). Trimming removed 6 bases from V and 6 bases from J; junction bases left unmatched: 3. CDR3 size: 13 residues. The CDR3 DNA is TGTGCCAGCAGCAGGACAGGGGAAAACACCATATATTTT. Its protein product is CASSRTGENTIYF.

The rearrangement links TRBV6-1 to TRBJ2-7; D tentatively reads TRBD1 or TRBD2 (5 bases each). CDR1 and CDR2 from the germline V gene are MNHNS and SASEGT. V was pared by 3 bases and J by 2 bases, with 20 bases between. The CDR3 is 17 residues long. Here the CDR3 reads CASSDVRGTATPYEQYF. The DNA for the CDR3 is TGTGCCAGCAGTGATGTACGTGGGACCGCAACCCCCTACGAGCAGTACTTC.

This chain joins TRBV5-4 and TRBJ2-7; 10 bases agree with TRBD2. Germline values: CDR1 SGHNT, CDR2 YYREEE (reference sequence). The CDR3 covers 15 residues. With V trimmed by 2 bases and J by 6 bases, 8 bases remained unmatched. CDR3 region: CASSLRAGGPGEQYF. The CDR3 DNA is TGTGCCAGCAGCTTACGAGCGGGAGGGCCTGGCGAGCAGTACTTC. The full variable domain, in which reference TRBV5-4 and TRBJ2-7 provide the parts outside the CDR3, is ETGVTQSPTHLIKTRGQQVTLRCSSQSGHNTVSWYQQALGQGPQFIFQYYREEENGRGNFPPRFSGLQFPNYSSELNVNALELDDSALYLCASSLRAGGPGEQYFGPGTRLTVT.

The rearrangement joins TRBV6-1 to TRBJ2-7, with D tentatively TRBD1 (6 bases). This CDR3 region has 15 residues. V was pared by 7 bases and J by 1 base, with 17 bases between. The germline gives CDR1 MNHNS, CDR2 SASEGT. The CDR3 protein is CASTRSGQPSYEQYF. CDR3 DNA sequence: TGTGCCAGCACCCGATCCGGACAGCCTTCCTACGAGCAGTACTTC.

The rearrangement uses TRBV5-1 and TRBJ2-7; D possibly corresponds to TRBD1 (6 bases). There are 16 residues in the CDR3. Germline CDR1 and CDR2: SGHRS and YFSETQ. V shed 0 bases and J shed 2 bases, with 15 bases lying between them. In DNA, the CDR3 is TGCGCCAGCAGCTTGGGCTGGACAGCCCTAACCTACGAGCAGTACTTC. It codes for CASSLGWTALTYEQYF. Variable domain in full (rest from reference TRBV5-1 and TRBJ2-7): KAGVTQTPRYLIKTRGQQVTLSCSPISGHRSVSWYQQTPGQGLQFLFEYFSETQRNKGNFPGRFSGRQFSNSRSEMNVSTLELGDSALYLCASSLGWTALTYEQYFGPGTRLTVT.

The chain employs TRBV7-8 and TRBJ1-5; TRBD1 is a possible D gene (5 bases). CDR3 length: 15 residues. Germline CDR1 is SGHVS and CDR2 is FQNEAQ. Trimming removed 1 base from V and 4 bases from J, with 11 bases in between. The CDR3 DNA follows: TGTGCCAGCAGCTTAGGTAGGCAGGGAAATCAGCCCCAGCATTTT. It translates to CASSLGRQGNQPQHF. Full variable domain (outside the CDR3, taken from reference TRBV7-8 and TRBJ1-5): GAGVSQSPRYKVAKRGQDVALRCDPISGHVSLFWYQQALGQGPEFLTYFQNEAQLDKSGLPSDRFFAERPEGSVSTLKIQRTQQEDSAVYLCASSLGRQGNQPQHFGDGTRLSIL.

The genes are TRBV28 and TRBJ1-1; a possible D gene is TRBD1 (5 bases). The CDR3 length is 14 residues. The germline V gene has CDR1 MDHEN and CDR2 SYDVKM. The germline V and J ends were trimmed by 1 base and 7 bases, with 13 bases remaining between them. The CDR3 sequence is CASSLSREEVEAFF. The CDR3 region has the DNA TGTGCCAGCAGTTTATCCAGGGAGGAAGTTGAAGCTTTCTTT.

The table lists this clone with a count of one. The same CDR3 arises from other DNA sequences in this sample as well. The J gene is TRBJ1-1, the V gene TRBV7-2, with TRBD1 identical over 7 bases. V shed 4 bases, J shed 3 bases, and the junction held 2 bases outside the gene matches. The CDR3 has 13 amino acids. Germline V CDR1 and CDR2: SGHTA, FQGNSA. In nucleotides, the CDR3 is TGTGCCAGCAGCTCACAGGGGTACACTGAAGCTTTCTTT. Amino acids: CASSSQGYTEAFF. The full variable domain, in which reference TRBV7-2 and TRBJ1-1 provide the parts outside the CDR3, is GAGVSQSPSNKVTEKGKDVELRCDPISGHTALYWYRQSLGQGLEFLIYFQGNSAPDKSGLPSDRFSAERTGGSVSTLTIQRTQQEDSAVYLCASSSQGYTEAFFGQGTRLTVV.

This chain uses TRBV5-4 with TRBJ2-3; D unresolved. This CDR3 contains 12 residues. Germline V gives CDR1 SGHNT, CDR2 YYREEE (reference sequence). The germline V and J ends were trimmed by 4 bases and 6 bases, with 9 bases remaining between them. The CDR3 protein is CASSIGTDTQYF. CDR3 bases: TGTGCCAGCAGCATCGGTACGGATACGCAGTATTTT.

V gene TRBV21-1 combines with J gene TRBJ2-2. TRBV21-1 is designated a pseudogene. The CDR3 totals 19 residues. CDR3 nucleotide sequence: TGTGCCAGCAGCAAAGCGCTTACGGGCCGAAGTCCGAACACCGGGGAGCTGTTTTTT. Amino acids: CASSKALTGRSPNTGELFF.

The chain carries TRBV15 and TRBJ1-5; TRBD1 is a possible D gene (5 bases). CDR1 is LNHNV, CDR2 YYDKDF, per germline (reference sequence). The V gene lost 1 base and the J gene lost 4 bases, with 14 bases spanning the gap. There are 16 residues in the CDR3. CDR3 sequence (DNA): TGTGCCACCAGCAGAGCAGGGAGGTTAGGAAATCAGCCCCAGCATTTT. Translation gives CATSRAGRLGNQPQHF.

This chain connects TRBV4-1 to TRBJ2-5; TRBD1 aligns across 10 bases. The CDR3 sequence is 15 residues long. Germline lookup yields CDR1 MGHRA and CDR2 YSYEKL. V shed 3 bases and J 5 bases; nucleotides not matched to a gene: 6. The CDR3 is CASSQEDRGEETQYF. Here the CDR3 DNA reads TGCGCCAGCAGCCAGGAGGACAGGGGGGAGGAGACCCAGTACTTC.

This chain uses TRBV27 with TRBJ2-3; D might be TRBD2 (5 bases). The CDR3 is 13 amino acids. Trimming shortened V by 2 bases and J by 4 bases, and 7 bases separated the two germline ends. Germline CDR1 and CDR2: MNHEY and SMNVEV (reference sequence). CDR3 residues: CASSLQDSDTQYF. The CDR3, as DNA: TGTGCCAGCAGTTTACAGGACTCAGATACGCAGTATTTT.

In regard to this clone: Other DNA sequences in the sample encode the same CDR3. The CDR3 nucleotides are TGCGCCAGCAGCGCCGAATACGAGCAGTACTTC. Protein product: CASSAEYEQYF. The chain carries TRBV5-1 and TRBJ2-7; D not certain. The CDR3 consists of 11 residues. V was pared by 4 bases and J by 4 bases, with 6 bases between. CDR1 SGHRS and CDR2 YFSETQ come from the germline V gene.

Here the CDR3 DNA reads TGTGCCAGCAGCTTGACACTAGCGGGAGGGCCGGGTACGCAGTATTTT. Translated: CASSLTLAGGPGTQYF. This chain connects TRBV7-9 to TRBJ2-3, with 13 bases identical to TRBD2. This CDR3 contains 16 residues. The germline V gene encodes CDR1 SEHNR and CDR2 FQNEAQ (reference sequence). V shed 3 bases and J 8 bases; nucleotides not matched to a gene: 8.

A word on this clone: Other DNA variants within this sample encode the same CDR3. The V and J genes are TRBV18 and TRBJ2-7; D call uncertain. Germline assignment: CDR1 KGHSH and CDR2 LQKENI. V was shortened by 1 base and J by 4 bases, with 8 bases between the two germline ends. The CDR3 is 13 amino acids. Written as DNA, the CDR3 is TGTGCCAGCTCACCACAGGCCGGTTACGAGCAGTACTTC. Its translation is CASSPQAGYEQYF.

V gene TRBV4-1 combines with J gene TRBJ2-1, with a tentative D call TRBD2 (5 bases). From germline, CDR1 is MGHRA and CDR2 YSYEKL. The germline V and J ends were trimmed by 0 bases and 0 bases, with 18 bases remaining between them. The CDR3 totals 19 residues. The CDR3 DNA reads TGCGCCAGCAGCCAAGACCCCGAGGGAGCGTGGAGCTCCTACAATGAGCAGTTCTTC. Translating gives CASSQDPEGAWSSYNEQFF.

The chain couples TRBV7-9 to TRBJ2-3; no reliable D call. The CDR3 covers 13 residues. Germline V gene lookup returns CDR1 SEHNR and CDR2 FQNEAQ (reference sequence). Trimming removed 1 base from V and 9 bases from J, with 11 bases in between. CDR3 protein: CASSLVGSETQYF. The CDR3 region has the DNA TGTGCCAGCAGCTTAGTGGGCAGCGAGACGCAGTATTTT.